Below, one T cell receptor beta chain is given with its context. V dropped 0 bases and J dropped 3 bases, with 12 bases sitting between them. This CDR3 is 16 amino acids long. Germline V gene sequence: CDR1 SGDLS, CDR2 YYNGEE. These data are taken from a study of T cell changes during pregnancy in multiple sclerosis. Some clones are missing from TCRdb's copy, which holds only in-frame ones; the method was immunoSEQ multiplex PCR. Among several thousand clones listed, about 85% were seen once. The clonotype was recovered from a female donor in good health, enrolled as a control in a pregnancy study. The input for sequencing was CD8+ T cells from peripheral blood mononuclear cells, taken in the first trimester of pregnancy. This chain uses TRBV9 with TRBJ1-4; the D is unclear. The chain's CDR3 is CASSVVFQTPNEKLFF. The CDR3 DNA follows: TGTGCCAGCAGCGTAGTTTTTCAGACTCCTAATGAAAAACTGTTTTTT.